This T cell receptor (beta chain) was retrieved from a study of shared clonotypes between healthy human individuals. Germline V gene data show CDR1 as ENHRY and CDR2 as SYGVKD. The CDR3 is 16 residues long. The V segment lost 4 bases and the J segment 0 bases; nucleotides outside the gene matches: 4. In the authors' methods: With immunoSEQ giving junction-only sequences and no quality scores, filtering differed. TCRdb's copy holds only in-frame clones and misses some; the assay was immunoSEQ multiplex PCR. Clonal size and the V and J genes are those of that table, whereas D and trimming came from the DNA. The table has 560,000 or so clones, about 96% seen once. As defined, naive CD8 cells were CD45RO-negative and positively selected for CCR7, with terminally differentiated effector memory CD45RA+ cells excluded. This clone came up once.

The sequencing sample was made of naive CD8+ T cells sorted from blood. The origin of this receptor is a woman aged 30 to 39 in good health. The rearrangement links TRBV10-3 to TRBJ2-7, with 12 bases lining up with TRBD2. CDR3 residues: CAISGWTSGDSYEQYF. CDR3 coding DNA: TGTGCCATCAGTGGGTGGACTAGCGGGGACTCCTACGAGCAGTACTTC.